This T cell receptor beta chain was obtained from a study of identical twins. This clonotype was seen a handful of times. TCRdb re-derived calls from the 5' RACE reads in MiXCR, one entry per CDR3 protein. The top ten hold roughly 3.6% of the sample, which has 200,000 to 300,000 distinct CDR3 sequences, 5.5% to 8% seen once. Germline CDR1 is LNHNV and CDR2 is YYDKDF (reference sequence). The CDR3 loop spans 16 amino acids. Germline trimming cut 0 bases from V and 8 bases from J; bases unmatched to any gene: 8. This sample was also put to use in a study of yellow fever vaccine responses in identical twins.

The sample consisted of memory (CD45RO+) T cells sorted from blood. The clonotype was recovered from a woman aged 18-35 years in good health. The chain couples TRBV15 to TRBJ2-1; the match to TRBD1 covers 9 bases. CDR3 bases: TGTGCCACCAGCAGAGATCAGGGGACAGGGAAGGATGAGCAGTTCTTC. The encoded protein is CATSRDQGTGKDEQFF.